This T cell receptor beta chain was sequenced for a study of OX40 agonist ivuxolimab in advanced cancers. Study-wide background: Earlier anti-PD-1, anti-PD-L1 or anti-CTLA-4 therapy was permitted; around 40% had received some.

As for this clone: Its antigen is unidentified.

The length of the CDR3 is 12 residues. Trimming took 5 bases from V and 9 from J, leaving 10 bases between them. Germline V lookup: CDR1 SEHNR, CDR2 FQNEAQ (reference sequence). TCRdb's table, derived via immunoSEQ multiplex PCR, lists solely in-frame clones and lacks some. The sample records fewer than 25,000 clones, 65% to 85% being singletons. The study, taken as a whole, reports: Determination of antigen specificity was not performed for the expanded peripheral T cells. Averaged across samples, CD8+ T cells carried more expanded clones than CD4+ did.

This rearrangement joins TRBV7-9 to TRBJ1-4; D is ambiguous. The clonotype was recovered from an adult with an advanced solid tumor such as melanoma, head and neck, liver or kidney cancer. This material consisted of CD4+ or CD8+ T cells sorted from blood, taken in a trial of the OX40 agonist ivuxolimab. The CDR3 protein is CASSRGEKKLFF. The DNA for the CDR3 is TGTGCCAGCAGCCGTGGGGAGAAAAAACTGTTTTTT.